This T cell receptor beta chain was documented in a study of synovial regulatory T cells in juvenile arthritis. Study results and limitations: Blood Treg cells that were inflammation-associated showed lower TCR diversity than other blood Treg cells.

TCRdb's copy holds only in-frame clones and misses some; the assay was immunoSEQ multiplex PCR. The sample holds roughly 9,200 clones. Roughly 11-patient cohort: 11 active juvenile idiopathic arthritis patients, 3 polyarticular, 8 oligoarticular. The CDR3 is 12 amino acids. No DNA has been recorded. Germline lookup yields CDR1 MNHEY and CDR2 SMNVEV (reference sequence). As regards this clone: Its antigen remains unidentified.

The V and J genes are TRBV27 and TRBJ2-2. Source material: Treg cells from blood. The subset here: HLA-DR+ inflammation-associated blood Treg cells. The clonotype comes from a donor younger than 30 with juvenile idiopathic arthritis. The CDR3 sequence is CASSLGPGELFF.